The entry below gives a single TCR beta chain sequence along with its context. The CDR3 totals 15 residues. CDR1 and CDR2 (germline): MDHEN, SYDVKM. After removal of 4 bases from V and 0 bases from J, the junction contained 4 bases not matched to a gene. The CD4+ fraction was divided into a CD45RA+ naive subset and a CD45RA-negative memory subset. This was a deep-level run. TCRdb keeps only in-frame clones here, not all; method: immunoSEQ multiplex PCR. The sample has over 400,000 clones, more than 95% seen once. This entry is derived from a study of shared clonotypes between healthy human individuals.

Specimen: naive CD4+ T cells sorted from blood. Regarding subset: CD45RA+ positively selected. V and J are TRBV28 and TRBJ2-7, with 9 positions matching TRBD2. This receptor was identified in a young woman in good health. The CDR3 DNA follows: TGTGCCAGCAGTTCAGCGGGAGGAAGCTCCTACGAGCAGTACTTC. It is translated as CASSSAGGSSYEQYF.